The 32 T cell receptor beta chains given below trace back to one sample, sequenced in a study of long-term antiretroviral therapy in people with HIV. This was the immunoSEQ v3.0 assay at survey level. Profiled with immunoSEQ multiplex PCR; TCRdb holds only in-frame clones, not every one. The data contain over 20,000 clones, around 85% of them singletons. The input for sequencing was unsorted PBMCs, taken 1.6 years after starting antiretroviral therapy. These receptors all come from a man aged 35 to 55 with HIV.

The chain uses TRBV30 and TRBJ2-7, with 10 bases fitting TRBD2. V gave up 7 bases and J gave up 0 bases; unmatched junction bases: 0. The CDR3 runs to 12 residues. The V gene's germline CDR1 is GTSNPN and CDR2 SVGIG (reference sequence). CDR3 DNA: TGTGCCTCTAGCGGGAGCTCCTACGAGCAGTACTTC. Protein sequence: CASSGSSYEQYF.

The rearrangement joins TRBV5-6 to TRBJ1-2; no clear D. CDR3 length: 14 residues. V gave up 4 bases and J gave up 7 bases, with 17 bases separating them. Germline lookup yields CDR1 SGHDT and CDR2 YYEEEE. Here the CDR3 reads CASSPGGQSAGYTF. DNA of the CDR3: TGTGCCAGCAGCCCCGGCGGGCAGTCTGCTGGCTACACCTTC.

This clone appeared a few times. V usage is TRBV5-4 and J usage is TRBJ2-1, with 13 bases matching TRBD2. V shed 4 bases and J 4 bases; nucleotides not matched to a gene: 11. Germline CDR1 SGHNT, CDR2 YYREEE (reference sequence). This CDR3 region has 18 residues. This CDR3 reads CASSQWGTSGRVYNEQFF. CDR3 coding DNA: TGTGCCAGCAGCCAATGGGGAACTAGCGGGAGGGTATACAATGAGCAGTTCTTC.

The rearrangement links TRBV19 to TRBJ2-7; 10 bases map to TRBD1. The length of the CDR3 is 16 residues. The germline V gene has CDR1 LNHDA and CDR2 SQIVND (reference sequence). V lost 5 bases and J lost 3; bases outside the gene matches: 10. The chain's CDR3 is CASSPINGQGVYEQYF. The CDR3 nucleotides read TGTGCCAGTAGTCCCATAAACGGACAGGGGGTCTACGAGCAGTACTTC. The variable domain in full, with the rest retrieved from reference TRBV19 and TRBJ2-7, is DGGITQSPKYLFRKEGQNVTLSCEQNLNHDAMYWYRQDPGQGLRLIYYSQIVNDFQKGDIAEGYSVSREKKESFPLTVTSAQKNPTAFYLCASSPINGQGVYEQYFGPGTRLTVT.

The rearrangement joins TRBV15 to TRBJ2-1, with D perhaps given as TRBD1 or TRBD2 (5 bases each). Trimming removed 0 bases from V and 6 bases from J, with 18 bases in between. Germline V gene data show CDR1 as LNHNV and CDR2 as YYDKDF (reference sequence). CDR3 length equals 17 residues. The CDR3, as DNA: TGTGCCACCAGCAGAGATCGGGGCTGGCAGGGCCTCAATGAGCAGTTCTTC. Translated, it gives CATSRDRGWQGLNEQFF.

J is TRBJ1-2 and V is TRBV6-1; D is uncertain. Germline assignment: CDR1 MNHNS and CDR2 SASEGT. There are 17 residues in the CDR3. V shed 0 bases and J shed 4 bases, with 18 bases lying between them. The CDR3 protein is CASSEAGFSSIGYGYTF. The CDR3 DNA reads as TGTGCCAGCAGTGAAGCGGGGTTTTCCAGTATTGGCTATGGCTACACCTTC.

In this sample, this clone turned up once. The chain links TRBV11-3 to TRBJ1-3; D unclear. The V end was cut by 4 bases, the J end by 0 bases, with 13 bases between. The CDR3 loop spans 16 amino acids. The germline gives CDR1 SGHNT, CDR2 YENEEA. CDR3 in DNA: TGTGCCAGCAGCTCGGACCGAAAAGTCTCTGGAAACACCATATATTTT. Residues: CASSSDRKVSGNTIYF.

This clone has just one count. The V and J genes are TRBV9 and TRBJ1-2; possibly TRBD1 for D (5 bases). V was cut by 0 bases and J by 5 bases, with 11 bases left in between. The germline gives CDR1 SGDLS, CDR2 YYNGEE. CDR3 length: 14 residues. The DNA for the CDR3 is TGTGCCAGCAGCGTAGGGGGCGTGGGGTATGGCTACACCTTC. Translated: CASSVGGVGYGYTF.

The gene calls are TRBV18 and TRBJ2-7; 9 positions agree with TRBD2. Germline V lookup: CDR1 KGHSH, CDR2 LQKENI. J lost 2 bases, V lost 6 bases, and 5 bases had no gene match. This CDR3 is 14 amino acids long. The CDR3 reads CASSPGLAPYEQYF. The CDR3 nucleotides are TGTGCCAGCTCTCCAGGACTAGCGCCCTACGAGCAGTACTTC. The full variable domain, completed using reference TRBV18 and TRBJ2-7, is NAGVMQNPRHLVRRRGQEARLRCSPMKGHSHVYWYRQLPEEGLKFMVYLQKENIIDESGMPKERFSAEFPKEGPSILRIQQVVRGDSAAYFCASSPGLAPYEQYFGPGTRLTVT.

This chain joins TRBV2 and TRBJ2-7, with TRBD1 as a possible D gene (5 bases). The V end lost 6 bases, the J end lost 0 bases, and 12 bases lay between the germline ends. The CDR3 has 14 amino acids. Germline CDR1 is SNHLY and CDR2 is FYNNEI. CDR3 nucleotides: TGTGCCAGCAGCCCGACAGCTAGCTCCTACGAGCAGTACTTC. Translation: CASSPTASSYEQYF.

The chain employs TRBV5-1 and TRBJ2-1, with D unresolved. The CDR3 covers 14 residues. The germline V gene has CDR1 SGHRS and CDR2 YFSETQ. V was pared by 4 bases and J by 9 bases, with 17 bases between. This CDR3 reads CASSAQSRNAEQFF. The CDR3 DNA follows: TGCGCCAGCAGCGCCCAATCAAGAAACGCTGAGCAGTTCTTC. The variable domain in full, with the rest retrieved from reference TRBV5-1 and TRBJ2-1, is KAGVTQTPRYLIKTRGQQVTLSCSPISGHRSVSWYQQTPGQGLQFLFEYFSETQRNKGNFPGRFSGRQFSNSRSEMNVSTLELGDSALYLCASSAQSRNAEQFFGPGTRLTVL.

This chain joins TRBV21-1 and TRBJ2-7; the table gives TRBD1 as D, unverified against the DNA. TRBV21-1 is recorded as a pseudogene. CDR3 length: 17 residues. The CDR3 DNA reads as TGTGCCAGCAGATACGACAGGGGGCCTCCTCTGGGTTACGAGCAGTACTTC. It yields the protein CASRYDRGPPLGYEQYF.

The genes are TRBV13 and TRBJ2-1; 8 bases are shared with TRBD2. Germline V gives CDR1 PRHDT, CDR2 FYEKMQ (reference sequence). The CDR3 loop spans 16 amino acids. Trimming at V came to 4 bases and at J to 3 bases, leaving 8 bases not matched to a gene. The CDR3 nucleotides read TGTGCCAGCAGCTCAGGAGGACTAGCAGTCTACAATGAGCAGTTCTTC. Its protein is CASSSGGLAVYNEQFF.

The V gene is TRBV2, the J gene TRBJ2-3; TRBD1 agrees at 9 bases. The germline V gene has CDR1 SNHLY and CDR2 FYNNEI. There are 15 residues in the CDR3. The V and J ends lost 5 bases and 0 bases, in that order; junction bases with no gene match: 3. The CDR3 is CASSPGTGSTDTQYF. The CDR3 region has the DNA TGTGCCAGCAGTCCCGGGACAGGGAGCACAGATACGCAGTATTTT.

J is TRBJ1-4 and V is TRBV4-1; D ambiguous. The V end lost 0 bases, the J end lost 7 bases, and 15 bases lay between the germline ends. The germline V gene has CDR1 MGHRA and CDR2 YSYEKL. This CDR3 is 16 amino acids long. The CDR3 DNA sequence: TGCGCCAGCAGCCAAGATTTAGAAGGTGGTAGTGAAAAACTGTTTTTT. It translates to CASSQDLEGGSEKLFF.

The chain couples TRBV2 to TRBJ2-7; 8 nucleotides match TRBD1. The V gene end was trimmed by 4 bases and the J gene end by 0 bases; junction bases not matched to a gene: 5. Germline CDR1 and CDR2: SNHLY and FYNNEI. This CDR3 has 15 residues. The CDR3 DNA sequence: TGTGCCAGCAGTGGAGCAGGGGGCGCCTCCTACGAGCAGTACTTC. It codes for CASSGAGGASYEQYF.

V is TRBV29-1 and J is TRBJ2-5; TRBD1 might be the D (6 bases). Germline V gene sequence: CDR1 SQVTM, CDR2 ANQGSEA. The CDR3 totals 13 residues. Trimming stripped 0 bases from V and 7 bases from J, with 12 bases between. The CDR3 sequence: CSVEEDSLGTQYF. CDR3 in DNA: TGCAGCGTTGAAGAGGACAGCCTCGGGACCCAGTACTTC.

This chain uses TRBV19 with TRBJ1-5, with D perhaps TRBD1 (5 bases). CDR1 and CDR2 from the germline V gene are LNHDA and SQIVND (reference sequence). The CDR3 is 15 residues long. V was cut by 5 bases and J by 11 bases, with 22 bases left in between. The CDR3 protein is CASSAPWGGVSAQHF. CDR3 nucleotide sequence: TGTGCCAGTAGTGCCCCTTGGGGGGGGGTGTCGGCCCAGCATTTT.

J is TRBJ1-2 and V is TRBV11-2, with D unresolved. With 6 bases removed from V and 1 base from J, the gap between germline ends came to 24 bases. The V gene's germline CDR1 is SGHAT and CDR2 FQNNGV. The CDR3 contains 18 residues. CDR3 amino acids: CASSHPQATALLNYGYTF. CDR3 bases: TGTGCCAGCAGTCATCCGCAGGCTACAGCGCTTCTTAACTATGGCTACACCTTC.

The chain joins TRBV6-5 to TRBJ2-7; 9 bases align to TRBD1. With V trimmed by 5 bases and J by 3 bases, 5 bases remained unmatched. CDR3 size: 14 residues. CDR1 MNHEY and CDR2 SVGAGI come from the germline V gene. This CDR3 reads CASSRGQGGYEQYF. As DNA, the CDR3 is TGTGCCAGCAGTAGGGGACAGGGAGGCTACGAGCAGTACTTC.

The chain links TRBV2 to TRBJ2-7, with D uncertain. The CDR3 has 14 amino acids. Trimming removed 2 bases at V and 0 bases at J, with 8 bases between. Germline V gene data show CDR1 as SNHLY and CDR2 as FYNNEI. CDR3 sequence reads: CASSERPGSYEQYF. The CDR3 DNA reads TGTGCCAGCAGTGAAAGACCAGGCTCCTACGAGCAGTACTTC.

This clone was recorded once. The chain carries TRBV5-1 and TRBJ2-5; D unclear. Trimming removed 0 bases from V and 1 base from J, with 10 bases in between. Germline V CDR1 and CDR2: SGHRS, YFSETQ. CDR3 length equals 15 residues. The CDR3 here is CASSLGGRFQETQYF. The CDR3 coding sequence is TGCGCCAGCAGCTTGGGTGGTCGATTCCAAGAGACCCAGTACTTC.

The chain links TRBV7-2 to TRBJ1-2; maybe TRBD1 (5 bases). Germline V gene data show CDR1 as SGHTA and CDR2 as FQGNSA. V lost 0 bases and J lost 8, with 10 bases in between. The CDR3 runs 13 residues. CDR3: CASSLAGGAGYTF. As DNA, the CDR3 is TGTGCCAGCAGCTTAGCGGGGGGAGCGGGCTACACCTTC.

The J gene is TRBJ1-2, the V gene TRBV5-1, with D perhaps matching TRBD1 (6 bases). With 0 bases removed from V and 7 bases from J, the gap between germline ends came to 19 bases. Germline CDR1 and CDR2: SGHRS and YFSETQ. The CDR3 runs to 16 residues. CDR3 region: CASSLGDTSVVSGYTF. For the CDR3, the DNA is TGCGCCAGCAGCTTGGGGGACACATCCGTTGTCTCTGGCTACACCTTC.

The chain has TRBV2 and TRBJ1-1; D remains unclear. Trimming pared 8 bases from V and 0 bases from J, leaving 10 bases between. The CDR3 totals 13 residues. CDR1 is SNHLY and CDR2 is FYNNEI in the germline V gene. The CDR3 nucleotides read TGTGCCAGCCGTCGGAACATGAACACTGAAGCTTTCTTT. Protein product: CASRRNMNTEAFF. The entire variable domain, with the rest obtained from reference TRBV2 and TRBJ1-1, is as follows: EPEVTQTPSHQVTQMGQEVILRCVPISNHLYFYWYRQILGQKVEFLVSFYNNEISEKSEIFDDQFSVERPDGSNFTLKIRSTKLEDSAMYFCASRRNMNTEAFFGQGTRLTVV.

V is TRBV5-4 and J is TRBJ2-3; TRBD1 matches at 9 bases. CDR3 length equals 14 residues. Germline V lookup: CDR1 SGHNT, CDR2 YYREEE (reference sequence). The junction had 6 bases not matched to a gene; V was cut back by 4 bases and J by 6 bases. DNA of the CDR3: TGTGCCAGCAGCATCACAGACAGGGGGGATACGCAGTATTTT. The encoded protein is CASSITDRGDTQYF.

J is TRBJ2-1 and V is TRBV6-1, with 9 bases aligning to TRBD1. Germline trimming cut 2 bases from V and 5 bases from J; bases unmatched to any gene: 13. Germline assignment: CDR1 MNHNS and CDR2 SASEGT. This CDR3 is built from 18 residues. This CDR3 reads CASSEKSPTGGRNNEQFF. The DNA of the CDR3 is TGTGCCAGCAGTGAAAAATCCCCCACAGGGGGCAGAAACAATGAGCAGTTCTTC.

This clone appeared a few times. The chain is built from TRBV15 and TRBJ1-3; D gene uncertain. The CDR3 consists of 15 residues. Germline lookup yields CDR1 LNHNV and CDR2 YYDKDF (reference sequence). The V gene lost 7 bases and the J gene lost 0 bases, with 13 bases spanning the gap. CDR3 nucleotides: TGTGCCACCACCGCCACCGGGAACTCTGGAAACACCATATATTTT. As protein: CATTATGNSGNTIYF.

This chain links TRBV6-6 with TRBJ2-3; TRBD2 aligns across 13 bases. Germline assignment: CDR1 MNHNY and CDR2 SVGAGI (reference sequence). This CDR3 has 16 residues. Losses at the gene ends were 4 bases for V and 5 bases for J; bases not matched to a gene: 6. The CDR3 here is CASSWGGTSGKDTQYF. CDR3 coding DNA: TGTGCCAGCAGTTGGGGGGGGACTAGCGGGAAAGATACGCAGTATTTT.

A few counts support this clone. The chain carries TRBV5-6 and TRBJ2-7; D is perhaps TRBD2 (6 bases). Germline CDR1 reads SGHDT; CDR2 reads YYEEEE. The CDR3 loop spans 14 amino acids. V lost 1 base to trimming and J lost 0 bases, with 8 bases between them. The CDR3 coding sequence is TGTGCCAGCAGCTTGTTAGCGGACTCCTACGAGCAGTACTTC. Its protein product is CASSLLADSYEQYF.

The chain combines TRBV6-6 with TRBJ1-1; TRBD1 is a possible D gene (6 bases). Germline V gene sequence: CDR1 MNHNY, CDR2 SVGAGI (reference sequence). Between the trimmed V and J ends, which lost 8 bases and 6 bases, there was a span of 13 bases. The CDR3 has 12 amino acids. In nucleotides, the CDR3 is TGTGCCAGCTTAAGGGGGGGGGCTGAAGCTTTCTTT. Its translation: CASLRGGAEAFF.

The V gene is TRBV7-2, the J gene TRBJ2-5; 9 bases map to TRBD2. The germline V gene encodes CDR1 SGHTA and CDR2 FQGNSA. Trimming removed 5 bases from V and 8 bases from J; junction bases left unmatched: 9. There are 14 residues in the CDR3. CDR3 protein: CASSPAGGHSTQYF. The CDR3 DNA follows: TGTGCCAGCAGCCCAGCGGGGGGCCATTCCACCCAGTACTTC.